Listed below are T cell receptor beta chains from one sample, sequenced in a study of blood T cell repertoires in COVID-19. Sequencing used immunoSEQ multiplex PCR; TCRdb keeps in-frame clones, though not all of them. Here the sample spans 190,000 or so clones, about 91% being singletons. The sample taken for sequencing was PBMCs or T cells enriched from blood (not recorded which). The receptors shown here come from a man aged 18 to 35 with acute COVID-19. Both conserved end residues are part of each CDR3.

TRBV30	TRBJ1-3	CAWVGTGNTIYF
TRBV18	TRBJ1-2	CASSPSDYGYTF
TRBV19	TRBJ2-1	CATVKPGQGRNEQFF
TRBV5-6	TRBJ2-2	CASSPLRETGGDTGELFF
TRBV19	TRBJ1-1	CASSPPRGHTEAFF
TRBV20-1	TRBJ2-2	CSASYHPPGGERAGPGELFF
TRBV7-2	TRBJ1-2	CASSPNSAGYGYTF
TRBV7-9	TRBJ2-5	CASSPPGTSGRGRRETQYF
TRBV5-1	TRBJ1-4	CASSPGQATNEKLFF
TRBV30	TRBJ2-3	CAWRQTGQADTQYF
TRBV28	TRBJ1-2	CASSSGQGAFNGYTF
TRBV6-1	TRBJ2-7	CASSESTGFYYEQYF
TRBV11-2	TRBJ2-1	CASSVLRGLAGEGNEQFF
TRBV2	TRBJ2-1	CASSLLAGTYNEQFF
TRBV7-2	TRBJ2-3	CASSFPPPRDTQYF
TRBV4-1	TRBJ1-1	CASSGRQGQNTEAFF
TRBV3-1/TRBV3-2	TRBJ1-3	CASSQDRGAGSYF
TRBV20-1	TRBJ2-7	CSASWASGIEQYF
TRBV30	TRBJ2-2	CACDPARAGANTGELFF
TRBV12-3/TRBV12-4	TRBJ1-1	CASSFEAREAFF
TRBV30	TRBJ2-2	CAGKSGSWITGELFF
TRBV19	TRBJ2-7	CASSSRTEGSYEQYF
TRBV2	TRBJ2-1	CASSEAFGSPRLF
TRBV9	TRBJ1-6	CASSGRTVTPNSPLHF
TRBV11-2	TRBJ2-7	CASSSGYGPNRYEQYF
TRBV29-1	TRBJ1-4	CSGLQGRLMFF
TRBV30	TRBJ2-1	CAWERDLAGAIGEQFF
TRBV4-1	TRBJ1-5	CASSLTGGTGGNQPQHF
TRBV28	TRBJ2-1	CASSSEGRGYNEQFF
TRBV18	TRBJ2-7	CASSPGTGSSYEQYF
TRBV5-5	TRBJ2-7	CASSRDRTRGIYEQYF
TRBV5-1	TRBJ2-5	CASSLGGQAQETQYF
TRBV11-2	TRBJ2-7	CASSLGVYEQYF
TRBV27	TRBJ2-3	CASSLTSPSDTQYF
TRBV2	TRBJ2-3	CASRWTGYTDTQYF
TRBV7-9	TRBJ2-7	CASSLAGSSYEQYF
TRBV19	TRBJ2-7	CASTPRGGVYEQYF
TRBV30	TRBJ2-7	CAWSGLSSYEQYF
TRBV11-1	TRBJ1-1	CASSSTTRQRNTEAFF